A single sample gave rise to the 14 T cell receptor beta chains below, sequenced in a study of OX40 agonist ivuxolimab in advanced cancers. The assay was immunoSEQ multiplex PCR, and TCRdb's table has in-frame clones only and misses some. The sample yields some 40,000 clones, approximately 90% seen once. Source: CD4+ or CD8+ T cells sorted from blood, taken in a trial of the OX40 agonist ivuxolimab. These TCRs come from an adult with an advanced solid tumor such as melanoma, head and neck, liver or kidney cancer.

The chain combines TRBV19 with TRBJ2-6; 8 positions agree with TRBD1. CDR1 and CDR2 (germline): LNHDA, SQIVND (reference sequence). The junction had 7 bases not matched to a gene; V was cut back by 9 bases and J by 3 bases. The CDR3 runs 15 residues. The CDR3 region has the DNA TGTGCCAGGAAGACAGGGGTTCGTGGGGCCAACGTCCTGACTTTC. Translation gives CARKTGVRGANVLTF.

The rearrangement links TRBV5-6 to TRBJ2-7; D is uncertain. Germline assignment: CDR1 SGHDT and CDR2 YYEEEE. The CDR3 runs 12 residues. Deletions cut 0 bases from V and 3 bases from J, with 4 bases between. CDR3 in amino acids: CASSLGDYEQYF. The CDR3 DNA sequence: TGTGCCAGCAGCTTGGGGGACTACGAGCAGTACTTC.

This clone was detected once. This chain joins TRBV2 and TRBJ2-7, with 9 bases matching TRBD1. There are 14 residues in the CDR3. The germline CDR1 and CDR2 sequences are SNHLY and FYNNEI. J lost 6 bases, V lost 6 bases, and 9 bases had no gene match. This CDR3 reads CASSLQGAWVEQYF. As DNA, the CDR3 is TGTGCCAGCAGCCTACAGGGGGCATGGGTCGAGCAGTACTTC.

The chain carries TRBV19 and TRBJ2-7; tentative D call: TRBD2 (5 bases). This CDR3 has 13 amino acids. Germline loops: CDR1 LNHDA, CDR2 SQIVND (reference sequence). The V gene lost 5 bases and the J gene lost 5 bases, with 13 bases spanning the gap. CDR3 protein: CASSRLVGNEQYF. CDR3 bases: TGTGCCAGTAGTCGGCTAGTCGGGAACGAGCAGTACTTC. The variable domain in full, with the rest retrieved from reference TRBV19 and TRBJ2-7, is DGGITQSPKYLFRKEGQNVTLSCEQNLNHDAMYWYRQDPGQGLRLIYYSQIVNDFQKGDIAEGYSVSREKKESFPLTVTSAQKNPTAFYLCASSRLVGNEQYFGPGTRLTVT.

The rearrangement joins TRBV7-8 to TRBJ1-2; D uncertain. Trimming cost V 1 base and J 6 bases, with 6 bases left between them. This CDR3 comprises 12 residues. Germline loops: CDR1 SGHVS, CDR2 FQNEAQ. The DNA of the CDR3 is TGTGCCAGCAGCTTAGGCCGGAATGGCTACACCTTC. Its translation is CASSLGRNGYTF.

The rearrangement uses TRBV9 and TRBJ2-2; a possible D gene is TRBD1 (5 bases). The CDR3 totals 13 residues. From germline, CDR1 is SGDLS and CDR2 YYNGEE. The V end lost 4 bases, the J end lost 6 bases, and 10 bases lay between the germline ends. CDR3 loop: CASSLVQAGELFF. Here the CDR3 DNA reads TGTGCCAGCAGCCTCGTACAGGCCGGGGAGCTGTTTTTT.

In its sample, this clone was seen once. The chain combines TRBV28 with TRBJ2-5, with 8 nucleotides matching TRBD1. Germline values: CDR1 MDHEN, CDR2 SYDVKM. The CDR3 is 15 amino acids. Trimming took 2 bases from V and 5 from J; bases not matched to a gene: 7. Here the CDR3 reads CASSLAGQGGETQYF. The CDR3 DNA sequence: TGTGCCAGCAGTTTAGCCGGACAGGGTGGGGAGACCCAGTACTTC.

This rearrangement joins TRBV29-1 to TRBJ2-7; 7 nucleotides align to TRBD1. Germline lookup yields CDR1 SQVTM and CDR2 ANQGSEA. Trimming at V came to 0 bases and at J to 1 base, leaving 3 bases not matched to a gene. The length of the CDR3 is 14 residues. CDR3 bases: TGCAGCGTTGAAGAACAGGGGAGTTCCTACGAGCAGTACTTC. Amino acids: CSVEEQGSSYEQYF.

The count of this clone is one. The rearrangement joins TRBV13 to TRBJ2-1, with 15 bases aligning to TRBD2. Germline V gene data show CDR1 as PRHDT and CDR2 as FYEKMQ (reference sequence). V trimming: 5 bases; J trimming: 6 bases; junction bases outside the gene matches: 8. The CDR3 has 17 residues. CDR3 nucleotides: TGTGCCAGCAGCACCGGACTAGCGGGAGGGCCGGGCAATGAGCAGTTCTTC. Translated: CASSTGLAGGPGNEQFF.

This chain links TRBV9 with TRBJ1-3; D remains ambiguous. This CDR3 is 16 amino acids long. Trimming shortened V by 0 bases and J by 1 base, and 11 bases separated the two germline ends. Germline CDR1 and CDR2: SGDLS and YYNGEE. The CDR3 DNA follows: TGTGCCAGCAGCGTAGCTGACGGGTGGTCTGGAAACACCATATATTTT. Translating gives CASSVADGWSGNTIYF.

The chain is built from TRBV28 and TRBJ1-1; 9 bases agree with TRBD1. CDR3 length: 15 amino acids. Germline-derived CDR1 and CDR2 are MDHEN and SYDVKM. With 3 bases clipped from V and 5 bases from J, the junction kept 7 bases outside the gene matches. The CDR3 DNA reads TGTGCCAGCAGTTTTCCTACAGGGGGCTCGACTGAAGCTTTCTTT. It specifies CASSFPTGGSTEAFF.

V is TRBV6-5 and J is TRBJ2-5, with 11 bases aligning to TRBD2. Trimming cost V 7 bases and J 2 bases; bases outside gene matches: 6. The CDR3 length is 15 residues. Germline loops: CDR1 MNHEY, CDR2 SVGAGI. CDR3 coding DNA: TGTGCCAGCAATACGGGACTAGCGGTACAAGAGACCCAGTACTTC. It encodes CASNTGLAVQETQYF.

J is TRBJ2-3 and V is TRBV6-5; 11 bases match TRBD2. CDR3 length: 14 amino acids. Unmatched junction bases numbered 1, after V lost 5 bases and J lost 3 bases. Per the germline V gene, CDR1 is MNHEY and CDR2 is SVGAGI. This CDR3 is CASSLAGGTDTQYF. The DNA for the CDR3 is TGTGCCAGCAGTCTAGCGGGAGGAACAGATACGCAGTATTTT.

The chain employs TRBV10-3 and TRBJ2-7; D is perhaps TRBD2 (6 bases). Germline V CDR1 and CDR2: ENHRY, SYGVKD. This CDR3 is built from 12 residues. V lost 10 bases and J lost 3, with 13 bases in between. DNA for the CDR3: TGTGCCACCGGGGGTAATTTCTACGAGCAGTACTTC. It translates to CATGGNFYEQYF.